One sample yielded the 20 T cell receptor beta chains listed below, sequenced in a study of blood T cell repertoires in COVID-19. This table comes from immunoSEQ multiplex PCR, and its TCRdb copy is limited to in-frame clones, with some not included. This sample has over 400,000 clones, with 80% to 90% found just once. The sequenced sample was PBMCs or T cells enriched from blood (not recorded which). The receptors come from a woman between 55 and 75 years old who had recovered from COVID-19.

V and J are TRBV9 and TRBJ2-7; TRBD1 matches at 8 bases. Trimming took 3 bases from V and 6 from J; bases not matched to a gene: 14. Germline lookup yields CDR1 SGDLS and CDR2 YYNGEE. This CDR3 has 16 amino acids. The CDR3 region is CASSATGQGARLEQYF. CDR3 DNA: TGTGCCAGCAGCGCCACGGGGCAGGGGGCGCGTCTCGAGCAGTACTTC. Full variable domain (outside the CDR3, taken from reference TRBV9 and TRBJ2-7): DSGVTQTPKHLITATGQRVTLRCSPRSGDLSVYWYQQSLDQGLQFLIQYYNGEERAKGNILERFSAQQFPDLHSELNLSSLELGDSALYFCASSATGQGARLEQYFGPGTRLTVT.

The chain links TRBV28 to TRBJ2-7; 7 bases align to TRBD2. The V and J ends lost 4 bases and 4 bases, in that order; junction bases with no gene match: 10. Germline V gene data show CDR1 as MDHEN and CDR2 as SYDVKM. The CDR3 covers 15 residues. CDR3 sequence: CASSSLGGGNYEQYV. The CDR3 DNA reads as TGTGCCAGCAGTTCCCTCGGGGGAGGGAATTACGAGCAGTACGTC.

The chain links TRBV2 to TRBJ1-5, with D tentatively TRBD1 (6 bases). The V end was cut by 5 bases, the J end by 6 bases, with 17 bases between. Germline lookup yields CDR1 SNHLY and CDR2 FYNNEI. The CDR3 runs 15 residues. CDR3 in DNA: TGTGCCAGCAGTAGGGAACAGGGCCTGAGTCAGCCCCAGCATTTT. Translation: CASSREQGLSQPQHF.

The chain employs TRBV6-1 and TRBJ2-1, with 8 bases fitting TRBD1. V gave up 3 bases and J gave up 4 bases; unmatched junction bases: 5. This CDR3 contains 15 residues. Germline V gene sequence: CDR1 MNHNS, CDR2 SASEGT. For the CDR3, the DNA is TGTGCCAGCAGTGAGTCCGGGACAGGATACAATGAGCAGTTCTTC. This encodes CASSESGTGYNEQFF.

The rearrangement uses TRBV4-1 and TRBJ2-4; D ambiguous. The CDR3 has 16 amino acids. CDR1 and CDR2 from the germline V gene are MGHRA and YSYEKL. The V end lost 4 bases, the J end lost 0 bases, and 13 bases lay between the germline ends. The CDR3 is CASSPILLLAKNIQYF. Written as DNA, the CDR3 is TGCGCCAGCAGCCCGATCTTACTACTAGCCAAAAACATTCAGTACTTC.

The chain joins TRBV6-5 to TRBJ1-5, with TRBD1 matching over 11 bases. Germline CDR1 and CDR2: MNHEY and SVGAGI. CDR3 size: 15 residues. The V and J ends lost 5 bases and 5 bases, in that order; junction bases with no gene match: 5. The CDR3 loop reads CASSIGQGAYQPQHF. CDR3 coding DNA: TGTGCCAGCAGTATAGGACAGGGGGCATATCAGCCCCAGCATTTT.

The V call is TRBV11-2, the J call TRBJ2-1; 8 bases align to TRBD2. The length of the CDR3 is 15 residues. Germline-derived CDR1 and CDR2 are SGHAT and FQNNGV. Trimming took 7 bases from V and 4 from J; bases not matched to a gene: 9. The CDR3 DNA follows: TGTGCCAGCACCTTGCGGGGGGCCTCTTACAATGAGCAGTTCTTC. It specifies CASTLRGASYNEQFF.

CDR3 sequence reads: CASSLLSSGNTIYF. The CDR3 nucleotides are TGTGCCAGCAGCCTATTAAGCTCTGGAAACACCATATATTTT. This chain joins TRBV5-6 and TRBJ1-3; D gene uncertain. The CDR3 is 14 residues long. CDR1 is SGHDT and CDR2 is YYEEEE in the germline V gene. V was pared by 4 bases and J by 0 bases, with 8 bases between.

The gene calls are TRBV6-1 and TRBJ2-1; D unresolved. There are 14 residues in the CDR3. Per germline, CDR1 MNHNS and CDR2 SASEGT. Trimming stripped 2 bases from V and 6 bases from J, with 11 bases between. The CDR3 DNA reads as TGTGCCAGCAGTGAACCGTTTTACGGCAATGAGCAGTTCTTC. This encodes CASSEPFYGNEQFF.

This clone showed up just a few times. CDR3 region: CASRGGLAGTGELFF. The CDR3 coding sequence is TGTGCCAGCAGAGGGGGACTAGCGGGGACCGGGGAGCTGTTTTTT. The chain employs TRBV14 and TRBJ2-2; 13 nucleotides match TRBD2. CDR1 and CDR2 (germline): SGHDN, FVKESK. The CDR3 is 15 residues long. V lost 6 bases, J lost 5 bases, and 3 bases stayed unmatched.

The chain combines TRBV4-1 with TRBJ1-4; D unresolved. The germline gives CDR1 MGHRA, CDR2 YSYEKL. The CDR3 spans 16 residues. Trimming stripped 4 bases from V and 7 bases from J, with 19 bases between. CDR3 residues: CASSLLPPGYGEKLFF. The CDR3 DNA is TGCGCCAGCAGCCTCCTTCCTCCGGGTTATGGTGAAAAACTGTTTTTT.

The V gene is TRBV6-1, the J gene TRBJ2-7, with 12 bases matching TRBD1. The CDR3 spans 15 residues. The V segment lost 0 bases and the J segment 6 bases; nucleotides outside the gene matches: 3. The germline CDR1 and CDR2 sequences are MNHNS and SASEGT. The DNA for the CDR3 is TGTGCCAGCAGTGAAGCGGGACAGGGGGCTTTCGAGCAGTACGTC. Protein sequence: CASSEAGQGAFEQYV.

The chain's CDR3 is CASSLSLAGQSTDTQYF. For the CDR3, the DNA is TGCGCCAGCAGCTTGTCGCTGGCGGGGCAAAGCACAGATACGCAGTATTTT. The chain has TRBV5-1 and TRBJ2-3; a weak D match, TRBD2 (6 bases). The CDR3 covers 17 residues. V was shortened by 1 base and J by 0 bases, with 15 bases between the two germline ends. Germline loops: CDR1 SGHRS, CDR2 YFSETQ.

V is TRBV3-1 (or the pseudogene TRBV3-2) and J is TRBJ2-3; 9 bases fit TRBD1. This CDR3 has 16 residues. Germline V gene lookup returns CDR1 LGHDT and CDR2 YNNKEL (reference sequence). Trimming removed 2 bases from V and 3 bases from J; junction bases left unmatched: 6. CDR3 nucleotide sequence: TGTGCCAGCAGCCAACCCGGGACAGGGTTTACAGATACGCAGTATTTT. Translated, it gives CASSQPGTGFTDTQYF.

The count of this clone is one. The chain employs TRBV5-1 and TRBJ1-2; TRBD1 aligns across 9 bases. The germline V gene encodes CDR1 SGHRS and CDR2 YFSETQ. This CDR3 has 15 amino acids. Unmatched junction bases numbered 6, after V lost 0 bases and J lost 6 bases. CDR3 loop: CASSLDGQGKNGYTF. The CDR3 nucleotides read TGCGCCAGCAGCTTGGACGGACAGGGGAAGAATGGCTACACCTTC.

The V gene is TRBV5-1, the J gene TRBJ1-6; 9 nucleotides agree with TRBD1. The junction had 6 bases not matched to a gene; V was cut back by 4 bases and J by 7 bases. This CDR3 region has 15 residues. Germline assignment: CDR1 SGHRS and CDR2 YFSETQ. CDR3 in amino acids: CASSTGTGQNSPLHF. For the CDR3, the DNA is TGCGCCAGCAGCACGGGGACAGGGCAGAATTCACCCCTCCACTTT.

As DNA, the CDR3 is TGTGCCAGCAGTGCTCAACAGGGGGTTGCTTCACCCCTCCACTTT. Translating gives CASSAQQGVASPLHF. The V and J genes are TRBV25-1 and TRBJ1-6; 8 bases match TRBD1. CDR1 and CDR2 from the germline V gene are MGHDK and SYGVNS. CDR3 length: 15 amino acids. The V and J ends lost 4 bases and 9 bases, in that order; junction bases with no gene match: 8. The complete variable domain, with remaining parts taken from reference TRBV25-1 and TRBJ1-6, reads EADIYQTPRYLVIGTGKKITLECSQTMGHDKMYWYQQDPGMELHLIHYSYGVNSTEKGDLSSESTVSRIRTEHFPLTLESARPSHTSQYLCASSAQQGVASPLHFGNGTRLTVT.

This rearrangement joins TRBV5-1 to TRBJ2-5; TRBD1 is a possible D gene (6 bases). The CDR3 sequence is 14 residues long. Trimming removed 2 bases from V and 4 bases from J, with 12 bases in between. CDR1 is SGHRS, CDR2 YFSETQ, per germline. The chain's CDR3 is CASSLSGAPETQYF. The CDR3 DNA reads TGCGCCAGCAGCTTATCAGGGGCTCCAGAGACCCAGTACTTC.

The chain uses TRBV2 and TRBJ1-5, with 8 bases identical to TRBD1. The CDR3 loop spans 17 amino acids. The ends lost 6 bases at V and 6 bases at J; junction bases unmatched: 16. In germline, CDR1 is SNHLY, CDR2 FYNNEI. CDR3 protein: CASRGLQGTGGGQPQHF. The DNA of the CDR3 is TGTGCCAGCAGGGGGCTGCAAGGTACAGGGGGAGGTCAGCCCCAGCATTTT.

V is TRBV25-1 and J is TRBJ1-6; the D gene is possibly TRBD1 (5 bases). The CDR3 spans 14 residues. V lost 5 bases to trimming and J lost 7 bases, with 12 bases between them. The germline V gene has CDR1 MGHDK and CDR2 SYGVNS. The DNA for the CDR3 is TGTGCCAGCAGTAATGTCGGGGGGAATTCACCCCTCCACTTT. Translating gives CASSNVGGNSPLHF.